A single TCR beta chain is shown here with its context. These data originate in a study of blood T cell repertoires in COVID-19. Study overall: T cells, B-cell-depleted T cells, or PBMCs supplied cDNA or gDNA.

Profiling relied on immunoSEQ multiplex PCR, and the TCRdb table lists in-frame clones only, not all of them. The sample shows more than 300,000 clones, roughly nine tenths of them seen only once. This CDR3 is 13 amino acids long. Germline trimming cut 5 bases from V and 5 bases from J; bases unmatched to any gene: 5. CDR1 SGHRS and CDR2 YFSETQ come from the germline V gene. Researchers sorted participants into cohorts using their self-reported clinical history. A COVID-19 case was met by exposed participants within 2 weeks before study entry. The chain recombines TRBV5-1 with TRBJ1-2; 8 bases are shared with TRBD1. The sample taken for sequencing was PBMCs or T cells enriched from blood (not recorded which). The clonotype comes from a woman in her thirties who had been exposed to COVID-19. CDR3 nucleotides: TGCGCCAGCAGGATGGGGACAGGATATGGCTACACCTTC. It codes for CASRMGTGYGYTF. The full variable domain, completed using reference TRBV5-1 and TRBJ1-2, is KAGVTQTPRYLIKTRGQQVTLSCSPISGHRSVSWYQQTPGQGLQFLFEYFSETQRNKGNFPGRFSGRQFSNSRSEMNVSTLELGDSALYLCASRMGTGYGYTFGSGTRLTVV.